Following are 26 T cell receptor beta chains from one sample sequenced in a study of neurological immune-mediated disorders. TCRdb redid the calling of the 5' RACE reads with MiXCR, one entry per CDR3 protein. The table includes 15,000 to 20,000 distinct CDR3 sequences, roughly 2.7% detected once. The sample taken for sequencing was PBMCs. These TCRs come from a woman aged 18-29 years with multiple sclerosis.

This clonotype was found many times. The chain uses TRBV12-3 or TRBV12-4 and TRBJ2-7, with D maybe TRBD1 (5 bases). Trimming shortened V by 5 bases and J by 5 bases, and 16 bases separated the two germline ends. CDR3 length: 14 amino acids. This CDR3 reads CASSLRTQFNEQYF. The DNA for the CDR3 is TGTGCCAGCAGTCTACGGACACAGTTTAACGAGCAGTACTTC.

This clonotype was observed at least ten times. The CDR3: CASSFGGNYGYTF. For the CDR3, the DNA is TGTGCCAGCAGCTTCGGGGGTAACTATGGCTACACCTTC. The rearrangement joins TRBV11-2 to TRBJ1-2, with a possible D match to TRBD1 (5 bases). The CDR3 covers 13 residues. CDR1 is SGHAT, CDR2 FQNNGV, per germline. Trimming took off 3 bases at V and 1 base at J, with 6 bases between the two ends.

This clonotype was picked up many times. CDR3 sequence reads: CASREPRETTEAFF. CDR3 in DNA: TGTGCCAGCAGGGAACCCAGGGAGACCACTGAAGCTTTCTTT. This chain links TRBV6-1 with TRBJ1-1; possible D gene TRBD1, 5 bases. This CDR3 is 14 amino acids long. V was pared by 6 bases and J by 4 bases, with 15 bases between. Germline lookup yields CDR1 MNHNS and CDR2 SASEGT.

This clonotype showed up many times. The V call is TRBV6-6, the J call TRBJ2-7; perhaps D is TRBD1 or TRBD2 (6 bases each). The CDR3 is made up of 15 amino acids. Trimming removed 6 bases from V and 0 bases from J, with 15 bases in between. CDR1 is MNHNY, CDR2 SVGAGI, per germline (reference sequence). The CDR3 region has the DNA TGTGCCAGCAGCCTCCGGGGGCAGGGCTCCTACGAGCAGTACTTC. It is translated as CASSLRGQGSYEQYF.

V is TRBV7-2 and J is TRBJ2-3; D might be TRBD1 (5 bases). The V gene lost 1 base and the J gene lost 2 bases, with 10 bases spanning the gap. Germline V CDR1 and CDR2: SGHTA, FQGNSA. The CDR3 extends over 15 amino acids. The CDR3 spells CASSLVPGNTDTQYF. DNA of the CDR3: TGTGCCAGCAGCTTAGTTCCAGGGAACACAGATACGCAGTATTTT.

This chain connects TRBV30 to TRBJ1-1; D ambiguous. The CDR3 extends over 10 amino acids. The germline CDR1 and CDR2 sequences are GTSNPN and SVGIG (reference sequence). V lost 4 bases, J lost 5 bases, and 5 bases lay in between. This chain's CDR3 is CAWMTTEAFF. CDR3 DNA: TGTGCCTGGATGACGACTGAAGCTTTCTTT.

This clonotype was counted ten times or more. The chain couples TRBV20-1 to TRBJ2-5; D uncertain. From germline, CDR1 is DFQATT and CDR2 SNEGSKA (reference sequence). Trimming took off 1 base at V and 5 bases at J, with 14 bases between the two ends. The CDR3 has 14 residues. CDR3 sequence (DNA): TGCAGTGCTAGAGCCAACCAGGTTGAGGAGACCCAGTACTTC. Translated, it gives CSARANQVEETQYF.

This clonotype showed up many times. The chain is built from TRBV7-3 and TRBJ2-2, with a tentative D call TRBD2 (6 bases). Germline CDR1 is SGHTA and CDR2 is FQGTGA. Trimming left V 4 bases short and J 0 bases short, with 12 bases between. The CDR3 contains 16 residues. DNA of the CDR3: TGTGCCAGCAGCTCCATGGGACTGCCGAACACCGGGGAGCTGTTTTTT. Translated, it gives CASSSMGLPNTGELFF. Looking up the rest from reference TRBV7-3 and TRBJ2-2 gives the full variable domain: GAGVSQTPSNKVTEKGKYVELRCDPISGHTALYWYRQSLGQGPEFLIYFQGTGAADDSGLPNDRFFAVRPEGSVSTLKIQRTERGDSAVYLCASSSMGLPNTGELFFGEGSRLTVL.

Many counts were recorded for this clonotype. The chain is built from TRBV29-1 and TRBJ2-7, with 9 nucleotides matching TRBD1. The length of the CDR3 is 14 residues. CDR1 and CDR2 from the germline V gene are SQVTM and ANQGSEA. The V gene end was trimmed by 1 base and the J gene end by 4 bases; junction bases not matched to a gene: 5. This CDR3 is CSVEGGDRDYEQYF. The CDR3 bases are TGCAGCGTTGAAGGCGGGGACAGGGATTACGAGCAGTACTTC.

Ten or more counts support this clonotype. In nucleotides, the CDR3 is TGCAGCGACACGGGGGCAGATGAGACCCAGTACTTC. This sequence encodes CSDTGADETQYF. This rearrangement joins TRBV29-1 to TRBJ2-5; possibly TRBD1 or TRBD2 for D (6 bases each). The V and J ends lost 7 bases and 5 bases respectively, with 14 bases between them. The CDR3 is made up of 12 amino acids. The germline CDR1 and CDR2 sequences are SQVTM and ANQGSEA.

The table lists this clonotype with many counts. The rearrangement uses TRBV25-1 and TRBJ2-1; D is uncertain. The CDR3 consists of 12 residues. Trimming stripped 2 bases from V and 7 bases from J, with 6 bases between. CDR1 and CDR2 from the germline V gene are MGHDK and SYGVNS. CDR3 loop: CASSESRNEQFF. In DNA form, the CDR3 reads TGTGCCAGCAGTGAAAGCCGTAATGAGCAGTTCTTC.

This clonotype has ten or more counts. The CDR3 sequence: CASRDDREEAFF. The CDR3 DNA is TGTGCCAGCAGGGACGACAGGGAAGAAGCTTTCTTT. The chain recombines TRBV12-3 or TRBV12-4 with TRBJ1-1; 7 bases align to TRBD1. The CDR3 is made up of 12 amino acids. V dropped 6 bases and J dropped 8; count of bases not matched to a gene: 6.

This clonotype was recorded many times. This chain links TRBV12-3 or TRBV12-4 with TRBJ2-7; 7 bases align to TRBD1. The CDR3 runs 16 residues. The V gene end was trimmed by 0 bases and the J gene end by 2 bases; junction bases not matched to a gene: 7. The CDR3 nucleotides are TGTGCCAGCAGTTTAGCGCAAAGGACAGGCCCCTACGAGCAGTACTTC. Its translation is CASSLAQRTGPYEQYF.

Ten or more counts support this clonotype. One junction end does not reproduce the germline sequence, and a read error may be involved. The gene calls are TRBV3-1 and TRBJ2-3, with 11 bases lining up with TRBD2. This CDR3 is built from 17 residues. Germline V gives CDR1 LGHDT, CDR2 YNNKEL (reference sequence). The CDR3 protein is CAGSRLAGLGSTDTQYF. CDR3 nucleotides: TGTGCCGGCAGCCGACTAGCGGGGTTGGGTAGCACAGATACGCAGTATTTT.

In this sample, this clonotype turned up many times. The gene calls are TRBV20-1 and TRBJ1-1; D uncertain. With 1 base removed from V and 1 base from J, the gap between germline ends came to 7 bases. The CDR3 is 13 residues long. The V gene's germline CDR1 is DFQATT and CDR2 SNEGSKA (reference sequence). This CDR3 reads CSARAQENTEAFF. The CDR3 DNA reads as TGCAGTGCTAGAGCACAAGAGAACACTGAAGCTTTCTTT.

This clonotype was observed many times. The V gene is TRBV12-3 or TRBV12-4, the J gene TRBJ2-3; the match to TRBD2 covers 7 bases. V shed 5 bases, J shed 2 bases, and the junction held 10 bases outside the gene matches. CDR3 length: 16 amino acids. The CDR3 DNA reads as TGTGCCAGCAGTCTCGAATGGGGAGGGACCACAGATACGCAGTATTTT. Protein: CASSLEWGGTTDTQYF.

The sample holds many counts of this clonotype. The CDR3 protein is CASSAIRKNQPQHF. CDR3 in DNA: TGTGCCAGCAGTGCCATCCGAAAAAATCAGCCCCAGCATTTT. This chain connects TRBV2 to TRBJ1-5; D unclear. The V gene lost 4 bases and the J gene lost 4 bases, with 11 bases spanning the gap. This CDR3 spans 14 amino acids. The germline V gene has CDR1 SNHLY and CDR2 FYNNEI.

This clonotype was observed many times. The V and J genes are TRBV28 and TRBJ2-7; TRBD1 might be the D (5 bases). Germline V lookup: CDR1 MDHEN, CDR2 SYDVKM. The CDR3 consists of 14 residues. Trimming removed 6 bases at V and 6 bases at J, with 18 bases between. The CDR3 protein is CASSQGAGSSEQYF. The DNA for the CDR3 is TGTGCCAGCAGCCAGGGCGCCGGTAGCTCCGAGCAGTACTTC.

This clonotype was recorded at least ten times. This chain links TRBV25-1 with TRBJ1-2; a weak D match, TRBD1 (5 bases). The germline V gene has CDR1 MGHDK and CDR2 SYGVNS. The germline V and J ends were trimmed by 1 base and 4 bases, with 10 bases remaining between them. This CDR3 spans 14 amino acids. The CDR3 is CASSESGTTYGYTF. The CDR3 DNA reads TGTGCCAGCAGTGAATCGGGGACCACCTATGGCTACACCTTC.

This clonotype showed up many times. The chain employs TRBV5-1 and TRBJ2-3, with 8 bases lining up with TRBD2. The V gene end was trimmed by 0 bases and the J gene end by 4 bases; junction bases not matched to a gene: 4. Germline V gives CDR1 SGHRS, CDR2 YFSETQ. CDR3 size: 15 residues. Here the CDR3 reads CASSLEGTRSDTQYF. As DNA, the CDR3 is TGCGCCAGCAGCTTGGAGGGGACTAGATCAGATACGCAGTATTTT. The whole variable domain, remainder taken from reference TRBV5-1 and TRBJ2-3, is KAGVTQTPRYLIKTRGQQVTLSCSPISGHRSVSWYQQTPGQGLQFLFEYFSETQRNKGNFPGRFSGRQFSNSRSEMNVSTLELGDSALYLCASSLEGTRSDTQYFGPGTRLTVL.

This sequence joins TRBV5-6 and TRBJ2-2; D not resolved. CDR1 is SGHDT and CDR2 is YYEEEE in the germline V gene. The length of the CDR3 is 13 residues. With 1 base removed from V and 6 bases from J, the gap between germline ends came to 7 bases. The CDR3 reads CASSLTGPGELFF. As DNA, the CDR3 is TGTGCCAGCAGCTTGACGGGCCCCGGGGAGCTGTTTTTT.

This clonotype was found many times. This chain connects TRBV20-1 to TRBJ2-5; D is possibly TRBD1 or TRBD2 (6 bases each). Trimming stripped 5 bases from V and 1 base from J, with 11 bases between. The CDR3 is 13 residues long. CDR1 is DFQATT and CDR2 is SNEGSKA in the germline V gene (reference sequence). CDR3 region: CSAARGRQETQYF. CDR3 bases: TGCAGTGCTGCACGGGGGCGCCAAGAGACCCAGTACTTC.

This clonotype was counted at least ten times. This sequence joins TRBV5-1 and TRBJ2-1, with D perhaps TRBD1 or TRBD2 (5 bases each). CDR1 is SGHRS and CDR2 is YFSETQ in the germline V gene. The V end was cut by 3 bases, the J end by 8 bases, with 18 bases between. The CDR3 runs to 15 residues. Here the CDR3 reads CASSSEGRGPDEQFF. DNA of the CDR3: TGCGCCAGCAGCTCAGAGGGACGAGGCCCGGATGAGCAGTTCTTC.

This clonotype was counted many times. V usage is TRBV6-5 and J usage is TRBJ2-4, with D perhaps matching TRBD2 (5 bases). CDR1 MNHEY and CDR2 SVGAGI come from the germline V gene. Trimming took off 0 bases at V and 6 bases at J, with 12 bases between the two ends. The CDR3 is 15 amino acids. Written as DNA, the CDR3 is TGTGCCAGCAGTTACTCGAGCGGTCCGGTAAACATTCAGTACTTC. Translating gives CASSYSSGPVNIQYF.

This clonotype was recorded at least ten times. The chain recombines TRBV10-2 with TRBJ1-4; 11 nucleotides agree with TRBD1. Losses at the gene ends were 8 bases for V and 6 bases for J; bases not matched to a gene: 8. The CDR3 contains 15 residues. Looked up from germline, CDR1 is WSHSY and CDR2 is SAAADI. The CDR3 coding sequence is TGCGCCAGCGGAGCCGGGGACAGGGGGTATGAAAAACTGTTTTTT. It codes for CASGAGDRGYEKLFF.

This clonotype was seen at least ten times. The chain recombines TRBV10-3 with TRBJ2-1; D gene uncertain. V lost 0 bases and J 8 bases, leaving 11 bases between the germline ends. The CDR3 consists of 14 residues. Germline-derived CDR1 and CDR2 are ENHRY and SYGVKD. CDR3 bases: TGTGCCATCAGTGAGTCGGGATATTCTTATGAGCAGTTCTTC. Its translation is CAISESGYSYEQFF.